The 31 T cell receptor beta chains given below trace back to one sample, sequenced in a study of blood T cells in healthy people across ages. A J-beta primer mix and a sample-barcoded 5' primer were used in a second PCR of about 7 to 11 cycles. TCRdb itself ran the 5' RACE reads through MiXCR, one entry per CDR3 protein. The table includes about 1.8 million distinct CDR3 sequences, around half detected once. The sequenced material came from blood. Receptors originate from a middle-aged woman in good health.

The V call is TRBV5-1, the J call TRBJ2-1; 9 nucleotides align to TRBD2. Germline loops: CDR1 SGHRS, CDR2 YFSETQ. J was trimmed by 9 bases and V by 5 bases; bases with no gene match: 12. The CDR3 runs 15 residues. Here the CDR3 DNA reads TGCGCCAGCAGACGGGCTAGCGGGGCCCGGGGTGAGCAGTTCTTC. Amino acid sequence: CASRRASGARGEQFF.

V and J are TRBV20-1 and TRBJ2-7, with D perhaps assigned TRBD1 or TRBD2 (5 bases each). Germline V gene data show CDR1 as DFQATT and CDR2 as SNEGSKA (reference sequence). V shed 6 bases and J shed 2 bases, with 14 bases lying between them. This CDR3 is built from 13 residues. The chain's CDR3 is CSAPAPGPYEQYF. CDR3 nucleotide sequence: TGCAGTGCCCCCGCCCCGGGGCCCTACGAGCAGTACTTC.

This clonotype was detected only a few times. The germline gene is not matched at one end of the junction; a read error may be the cause. This sequence joins TRBV7-2 and TRBJ2-1; TRBD1 aligns across 11 bases. The CDR3 has 14 residues. Germline CDR1 and CDR2: SGHTA and FQGNSA. The CDR3 spells CASRLGQGAYEQFF. The CDR3 DNA is TGTGCCAGCAGATTAGGACAGGGGGCCTATGAGCAGTTCTTC.

V is TRBV4-3 and J is TRBJ2-3; perhaps TRBD1 as D (5 bases). V gave up 0 bases and J gave up 6 bases, with 16 bases separating them. The CDR3 loop spans 16 amino acids. Germline loops: CDR1 LGHNA, CDR2 YSLEER. CDR3 region: CASSQELRAGVDTQYF. The CDR3 bases are TGCGCCAGCAGCCAAGAACTCAGGGCTGGGGTGGATACGCAGTATTTT.

This clonotype was seen more than once but under ten times. This chain joins TRBV7-2 and TRBJ2-1; 15 bases are a match to TRBD2. The V segment lost 3 bases and the J segment 7 bases; nucleotides outside the gene matches: 10. The CDR3 has 18 residues. CDR1 SGHTA and CDR2 FQGNSA come from the germline V gene. The CDR3 here is CASSLGLAGGFRRNEQFF. In nucleotides, the CDR3 is TGTGCCAGCAGCTTGGGACTAGCGGGGGGTTTTCGGCGGAATGAGCAGTTCTTC.

The chain uses TRBV11-2 and TRBJ2-3; D ambiguous. This CDR3 contains 11 residues. Trimming left V 7 bases short and J 7 bases short, with 9 bases between. Germline values: CDR1 SGHAT, CDR2 FQNNGV. For the CDR3, the DNA is TGTGCCAGCACCGACGGTTATACGCAGTATTTT. Translation gives CASTDGYTQYF.

In this sample, this clonotype turned up once. J is TRBJ1-4 and V is TRBV12-3 or TRBV12-4; weak D call: TRBD1 (5 bases). CDR3 length equals 14 residues. V gave up 7 bases and J gave up 8 bases, with 17 bases separating them. CDR3 bases: TGTGCCAGCACTCTTACGGGGCAGGCAGAAAAACTGTTTTTT. It is translated as CASTLTGQAEKLFF.

This clonotype was detected a few times. The CDR3 loop reads CAISGTLSYEQYF. CDR3 bases: TGTGCCATCAGTGGTACCCTCTCCTACGAGCAGTACTTC. This chain joins TRBV10-3 and TRBJ2-7; no clear D. The CDR3 covers 13 residues. The V end was cut by 4 bases, the J end by 0 bases, with 7 bases between. CDR1 and CDR2 (germline): ENHRY, SYGVKD.

This clonotype was counted only a few times. The gene calls are TRBV20-1 and TRBJ1-2; D uncertain. This CDR3 comprises 9 residues. The V and J ends lost 7 bases and 7 bases respectively, with 7 bases between them. CDR1 is DFQATT and CDR2 is SNEGSKA in the germline V gene (reference sequence). This chain's CDR3 is CSGFSGYTF. The CDR3 coding sequence is TGCAGTGGCTTCAGTGGCTACACCTTC.

The genes are TRBV5-1 and TRBJ2-3; 12 nucleotides line up with TRBD2. V shed 0 bases and J 2 bases; nucleotides not matched to a gene: 7. Germline V gene data show CDR1 as SGHRS and CDR2 as YFSETQ. This CDR3 has 18 amino acids. CDR3: CASSLVGLAGSSTDTQYF. CDR3 sequence (DNA): TGCGCCAGCAGCTTGGTAGGACTAGCGGGGAGTTCCACAGATACGCAGTATTTT.

This sequence joins TRBV20-1 and TRBJ2-1, with D possibly being TRBD1 (6 bases). The J call may be incorrect, as the DNA end agrees better with TRBJ2-7. CDR3 size: 12 residues. Per germline, CDR1 DFQATT and CDR2 SNEGSKA (reference sequence). CDR3 coding DNA: TGCAGTGCAATTCACAGGGACTACGAGCAGTACTTC. Protein sequence: CSAIHRDYEQYF.

This clonotype has a single count. V usage is TRBV7-2 and J usage is TRBJ1-4; 9 bases map to TRBD1. The CDR3 has 15 amino acids. The germline gives CDR1 SGHTA, CDR2 FQGNSA. Losses at the gene ends were 5 bases for V and 7 bases for J; bases not matched to a gene: 8. CDR3 amino acids: CASSDYRGRGEKLFF. CDR3 coding DNA: TGTGCCAGCAGCGACTACAGGGGGCGGGGTGAAAAACTGTTTTTT. Full variable domain (missing parts from reference TRBV7-2 and TRBJ1-4): GAGVSQSPSNKVTEKGKDVELRCDPISGHTALYWYRQSLGQGLEFLIYFQGNSAPDKSGLPSDRFSAERTGGSVSTLTIQRTQQEDSAVYLCASSDYRGRGEKLFFGSGTQLSVL.

The chain combines TRBV12-3 or TRBV12-4 with TRBJ2-4; possibly TRBD1 for D (5 bases). Trimming left V 2 bases short and J 6 bases short, with 14 bases between. This CDR3 spans 15 amino acids. The CDR3 spells CASSLRGARGNIQYF. CDR3 coding DNA: TGTGCCAGCAGTTTACGTGGGGCCCGCGGAAACATTCAGTACTTC.

The table lists this clonotype with a few counts. The chain couples TRBV6-2 or TRBV6-3 to TRBJ2-3, with no clear D. From germline, CDR1 is MNHEY and CDR2 SVGEGT. With 6 bases removed from V and 0 bases from J, the gap between germline ends came to 13 bases. The CDR3 is 15 amino acids. The CDR3, as DNA: TGTGCCAGCAGCAGACACCTGACTAGCACAGATACGCAGTATTTT. Translating gives CASSRHLTSTDTQYF.

The chain uses TRBV6-5 and TRBJ2-3, with 7 bases identical to TRBD1. The germline V gene has CDR1 MNHEY and CDR2 SVGAGI. The V and J ends lost 2 bases and 0 bases, in that order; junction bases with no gene match: 5. This CDR3 is 16 amino acids long. The DNA for the CDR3 is TGTGCCAGCAGTTACGACAGGGCACTTAGCACAGATACGCAGTATTTT. It yields the protein CASSYDRALSTDTQYF.

This clonotype was found a few times. The chain combines TRBV20-1 with TRBJ2-1, with TRBD2 matching over 8 bases. Germline V lookup: CDR1 DFQATT, CDR2 SNEGSKA (reference sequence). V was pared by 3 bases and J by 1 base, with 5 bases of the junction left unmatched. The CDR3 is 15 amino acids. The CDR3 is CSASVSGDSYNEQFF. The CDR3 coding sequence is TGCAGTGCTAGTGTTAGCGGGGATTCCTACAATGAGCAGTTCTTC.

J is TRBJ2-3 and V is TRBV9; D is unclear. Germline CDR1 is SGDLS and CDR2 is YYNGEE. The ends were cut back, 0 bases at V and 6 bases at J, with 8 bases in the middle. The CDR3 extends over 13 amino acids. Written as DNA, the CDR3 is TGTGCCAGCAGCGTAGCTCTAGTGGATACGCAGTATTTT. Protein: CASSVALVDTQYF.

This clonotype was recorded a few times. The gene calls are TRBV9 and TRBJ2-7; D is ambiguous. In germline, CDR1 is SGDLS, CDR2 YYNGEE. The CDR3 extends over 14 amino acids. Trimming left V 0 bases short and J 3 bases short, with 10 bases between. DNA of the CDR3: TGTGCCAGCAGCGTAGCTGAGTCGGACTACGAGCAGTACTTC. It encodes CASSVAESDYEQYF.

This chain connects TRBV7-2 to TRBJ2-3; TRBD1 agrees at 9 bases. CDR3 length equals 15 residues. Germline values: CDR1 SGHTA, CDR2 FQGNSA. Losses at the gene ends were 2 bases for V and 6 bases for J; bases not matched to a gene: 6. The CDR3 DNA sequence: TGTGCCAGCAGCTTAAGAGGGGACAGGGAGGATACGCAGTATTTT. It codes for CASSLRGDREDTQYF.

The chain combines TRBV3-1 with TRBJ2-1, with 9 bases identical to TRBD1. The V and J ends lost 4 bases and 7 bases, in that order; junction bases with no gene match: 11. Germline loops: CDR1 LGHDT, CDR2 YNNKEL (reference sequence). This CDR3 region has 16 residues. CDR3 nucleotides: TGTGCCAGCAGCCCTTCCGGGACAGGGAACAAGAATGAGCAGTTCTTC. Protein: CASSPSGTGNKNEQFF.

The J gene is TRBJ2-3, the V gene TRBV20-1; the D is unclear. Germline V gene data show CDR1 as DFQATT and CDR2 as SNEGSKA (reference sequence). The CDR3 extends over 12 amino acids. The V end lost 7 bases, the J end lost 2 bases, and 10 bases lay between the germline ends. The CDR3 protein is CSDRPPTDTQYF. The CDR3 bases are TGCAGTGACCGGCCCCCCACAGATACGCAGTATTTT.

The chain couples TRBV6-2 or TRBV6-3 to TRBJ2-7, with TRBD1 matching 9 bases. The CDR3 totals 19 residues. The V segment lost 0 bases and the J segment 1 base; nucleotides outside the gene matches: 13. Germline CDR1 MNHEY, CDR2 SVGEGT. For the CDR3, the DNA is TGTGCCAGCAGTTACTCATGGGACAGGGTTGGGGCCAGATCCTACGAGCAGTACTTC. Its translation is CASSYSWDRVGARSYEQYF.

The CDR3 is CASSLRPSGGLYQETQYF. For the CDR3, the DNA is TGTGCCAGCAGTTTACGTCCTAGCGGGGGGTTGTATCAAGAGACCCAGTACTTC. The rearrangement uses TRBV27 and TRBJ2-5; TRBD2 matches at 11 bases. The CDR3 runs to 18 residues. The V gene end was trimmed by 2 bases and the J gene end by 2 bases; junction bases not matched to a gene: 10. Germline lookup yields CDR1 MNHEY and CDR2 SMNVEV (reference sequence).

Notes on this clonotype: The junction departs from germline at one end; a sequencing error may be responsible. The chain is built from TRBV7-7 and TRBJ2-1, with 10 bases identical to TRBD1. The end of the DNA fits TRBJ2-7 better, so the J call may be wrong. Germline V gives CDR1 SSHAT, CDR2 FNYEAQ (reference sequence). This CDR3 contains 15 residues. CDR3 sequence: CASSRQGASYNEQYF. CDR3 coding DNA: TGTGCTAGCAGCCGACAGGGGGCCTCCTACAATGAGCAGTACTTC.

This clonotype showed up just a few times. The chain is built from TRBV7-2 and TRBJ2-3; D ambiguous. Germline V gives CDR1 SGHTA, CDR2 FQGNSA. The CDR3 is made up of 13 amino acids. V was clipped by 5 bases and J by 1 base, with 7 bases between them. CDR3 nucleotides: TGTGCCAGCAGCGAGCTGCGCACAGATACGCAGTATTTT. This translates into CASSELRTDTQYF.

This clonotype was detected a few times. The V and J genes are TRBV10-3 and TRBJ1-6, with D perhaps matching TRBD1 (5 bases). The CDR3 consists of 15 residues. Trimming took 0 bases from V and 5 from J, leaving 8 bases between them. From germline, CDR1 is ENHRY and CDR2 SYGVKD. The CDR3 here is CAISESQGNNSPLHF. The CDR3 coding sequence is TGTGCCATCAGTGAGTCTCAGGGCAATAATTCACCCCTCCACTTT.

The chain combines TRBV10-3 with TRBJ1-5; D is uncertain. The CDR3 loop spans 16 amino acids. Germline values: CDR1 ENHRY, CDR2 SYGVKD. V was pared by 0 bases and J by 0 bases, with 9 bases between. In DNA form, the CDR3 reads TGTGCCATCAGTGAGTCGACGGGCAGTAGCAATCAGCCCCAGCATTTT. This encodes CAISESTGSSNQPQHF.

V is TRBV9 and J is TRBJ1-2, with 7 bases identical to TRBD1. The germline V gene encodes CDR1 SGDLS and CDR2 YYNGEE. The V segment lost 3 bases and the J segment 0 bases; nucleotides outside the gene matches: 5. The CDR3 sequence is 15 residues long. CDR3: CASSGTGASNYGYTF. CDR3 DNA sequence: TGTGCCAGCAGCGGTACAGGGGCTTCTAACTATGGCTACACCTTC.

The chain recombines TRBV12-3 or TRBV12-4 with TRBJ2-3; the match to TRBD1 covers 9 bases. CDR3 length equals 17 residues. Germline trimming cut 6 bases from V and 4 bases from J; bases unmatched to any gene: 14. The CDR3 here is CASRETLGQGGSDTQYF. Written as DNA, the CDR3 is TGTGCCAGCAGAGAAACATTGGGACAGGGAGGTTCAGATACGCAGTATTTT.

In its sample, this clonotype was seen a few times. The chain has TRBV29-1 and TRBJ2-3, with unresolved D. In germline, CDR1 is SQVTM, CDR2 ANQGSEA. The ends were cut back, 8 bases at V and 3 bases at J, with 15 bases in the middle. This CDR3 has 13 amino acids. CDR3 in amino acids: CSYYTRTTDTQYF. Here the CDR3 DNA reads TGCAGCTATTACACCCGCACGACAGATACGCAGTATTTT.

The chain links TRBV20-1 to TRBJ2-1; D remains unclear. The CDR3 has 12 residues. Germline V gene lookup returns CDR1 DFQATT and CDR2 SNEGSKA (reference sequence). Trimming took off 3 bases at V and 9 bases at J, with 12 bases between the two ends. CDR3 DNA: TGCAGTGCTAGTACCCTGCTTGGTGAGCAGTTCTTC. Protein sequence: CSASTLLGEQFF.